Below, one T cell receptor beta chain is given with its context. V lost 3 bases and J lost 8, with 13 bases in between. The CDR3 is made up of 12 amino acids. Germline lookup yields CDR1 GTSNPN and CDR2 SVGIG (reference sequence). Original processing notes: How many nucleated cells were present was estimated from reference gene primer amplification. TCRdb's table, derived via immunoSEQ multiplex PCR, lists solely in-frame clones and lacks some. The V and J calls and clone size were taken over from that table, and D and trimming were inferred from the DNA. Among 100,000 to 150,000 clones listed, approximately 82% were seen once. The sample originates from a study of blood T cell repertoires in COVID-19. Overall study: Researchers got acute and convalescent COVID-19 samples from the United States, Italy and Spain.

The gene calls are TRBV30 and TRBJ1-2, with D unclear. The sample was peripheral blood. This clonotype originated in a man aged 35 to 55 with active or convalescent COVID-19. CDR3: CAWSIGLGGYTF. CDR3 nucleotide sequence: TGTGCCTGGAGCATTGGCCTCGGGGGCTACACCTTC. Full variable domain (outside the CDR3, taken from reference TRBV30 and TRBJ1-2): SQTIHQWPATLVQPVGSPLSLECTVEGTSNPNLYWYRQAAGRGLQLLFYSVGIGQISSEVPQNLSASRPQDRQFILSSKKLLLSDSGFYLCAWSIGLGGYTFGSGTRLTVV.